The 32 T cell receptor beta chains in this list originate from one sample, sequenced in a study of identical twins. TCRdb reanalysed the 5' RACE reads using MiXCR and keeps one entry per CDR3 protein. The sample lists 650,000 to 750,000 distinct CDR3 sequences, around 21% seen once, with about 4.5% in the top ten. Separately, the same data were catalogued under a study of T cells expressing NK-cell markers.

The sequencing sample was made of PBMCs. These receptors came from a woman in her late teens or twenties in good health.

This clonotype occurred a few times. The chain couples TRBV6-5 to TRBJ2-5, with D perhaps TRBD1 or TRBD2 (6 bases each). The V end lost 2 bases, the J end lost 5 bases, and 9 bases lay between the germline ends. The CDR3 extends over 13 amino acids. CDR1 is MNHEY and CDR2 is SVGAGI in the germline V gene. The CDR3 spells CASSYTGRETQYF. The CDR3 DNA is TGTGCCAGCAGTTACACAGGGAGGGAGACCCAGTACTTC.

In this sample, this clonotype turned up many times. The chain couples TRBV12-3 or TRBV12-4 to TRBJ1-1; tentative D call: TRBD1 (5 bases). The CDR3 covers 13 residues. Trimming shortened V by 1 base and J by 4 bases, and 7 bases separated the two germline ends. CDR3 sequence reads: CASSLGGTTEAFF. DNA of the CDR3: TGTGCCAGCAGTTTAGGAGGGACCACTGAAGCTTTCTTT.

V and J are TRBV20-1 and TRBJ1-2; a possible D gene is TRBD1 (5 bases). Per the germline V gene, CDR1 is DFQATT and CDR2 is SNEGSKA (reference sequence). The CDR3 has 14 residues. The germline V and J ends were trimmed by 6 bases and 2 bases, with 16 bases remaining between them. The CDR3 region is CSALKGPTNYGYTF. CDR3 coding DNA: TGCAGTGCCCTAAAGGGACCTACAAACTATGGCTACACCTTC.

The V call is TRBV27, the J call TRBJ2-7; 10 nucleotides align to TRBD2. Germline V gene sequence: CDR1 MNHEY, CDR2 SMNVEV (reference sequence). The V and J ends lost 4 bases and 7 bases, in that order; junction bases with no gene match: 7. The CDR3 totals 14 residues. The CDR3 DNA sequence: TGTGCCAGCAGTTCTAGCGGGGGCCCTGGGGAGCAGTACTTC. It encodes CASSSSGGPGEQYF.

J is TRBJ2-3 and V is TRBV20-1; D gene ambiguous. The ends were cut back, 3 bases at V and 4 bases at J, with 14 bases in the middle. Germline CDR1 is DFQATT and CDR2 is SNEGSKA (reference sequence). This CDR3 spans 14 amino acids. CDR3 nucleotide sequence: TGCAGTGCTAGTTCTCGTATTGGGGCAGATACGCAGTATTTT. Encoded protein: CSASSRIGADTQYF.

The rearrangement links TRBV12-3 or TRBV12-4 to TRBJ2-7; 7 bases agree with TRBD1. The CDR3 spans 14 residues. V dropped 5 bases and J dropped 0; count of bases not matched to a gene: 4. The CDR3 coding sequence is TGTGCCAGCAGTGACACAGGGGTCTCCTACGAGCAGTACTTC. Residues: CASSDTGVSYEQYF.

This clonotype was picked up a small number of times. The V gene is TRBV20-1, the J gene TRBJ2-1; unclear D gene. The V end was cut by 3 bases, the J end by 0 bases, with 9 bases between. Germline lookup yields CDR1 DFQATT and CDR2 SNEGSKA (reference sequence). The length of the CDR3 is 14 residues. CDR3 nucleotide sequence: TGCAGTGCTAGTATCCTTCTCTCCTACAATGAGCAGTTCTTC. Translated: CSASILLSYNEQFF.

The chain is built from TRBV12-3 or TRBV12-4 and TRBJ2-7; D uncertain. This CDR3 region has 12 residues. V lost 1 base and J 6 bases, leaving 7 bases between the germline ends. The CDR3 protein is CASSLGSPEQYF. As DNA, the CDR3 is TGTGCCAGCAGTTTAGGGTCTCCCGAGCAGTACTTC.

This clonotype turned up a few times. The gene calls are TRBV4-3 and TRBJ2-5; no clear D gene. V lost 0 bases and J lost 1, with 6 bases in between. The CDR3 sequence is 14 residues long. In germline, CDR1 is LGHNA, CDR2 YSLEER. CDR3 sequence (DNA): TGCGCCAGCAGCCAAGATAACTTCCAAGAGACCCAGTACTTC. It specifies CASSQDNFQETQYF.

The rearrangement uses TRBV11-2 and TRBJ1-2; no firm D call. V was clipped by 2 bases and J by 4 bases, with 11 bases between them. Per germline, CDR1 SGHAT and CDR2 FQNNGV. The CDR3 runs to 14 residues. CDR3 amino acids: CASSLTRQIYGYTF. CDR3 bases: TGTGCCAGCAGCTTAACCCGCCAGATCTATGGCTACACCTTC. Filled out from reference TRBV11-2 and TRBJ1-2, the complete variable domain reads EAGVAQSPRYKIIEKRQSVAFWCNPISGHATLYWYQQILGQGPKLLIQFQNNGVVDDSQLPKDRFSAERLKGVDSTLKIQPAKLEDSAVYLCASSLTRQIYGYTFGSGTRLTVV.

V and J are TRBV5-5 and TRBJ2-2; TRBD1 aligns across 9 bases. V shed 4 bases and J 2 bases; nucleotides not matched to a gene: 9. CDR3 length equals 17 residues. From germline, CDR1 is SGHKS and CDR2 YYEKEE (reference sequence). For the CDR3, the DNA is TGTGCCAGCAGCGGGGGACAGGGTAGACTTAACACCGGGGAGCTGTTTTTT. It is translated as CASSGGQGRLNTGELFF.

V usage is TRBV5-1 and J usage is TRBJ2-3; 8 bases are shared with TRBD2. This CDR3 region has 14 residues. Trimming at V came to 4 bases and at J to 2 bases, leaving 3 bases not matched to a gene. Germline values: CDR1 SGHRS, CDR2 YFSETQ. CDR3 amino acids: CASSPGLDTDTQYF. CDR3 sequence (DNA): TGCGCCAGCAGCCCGGGACTAGACACAGATACGCAGTATTTT.

This clonotype has at least ten counts. This rearrangement joins TRBV6-5 to TRBJ1-2; D gene unclear. Trimming removed 0 bases at V and 1 base at J, with 9 bases between. Germline CDR1 MNHEY, CDR2 SVGAGI. The CDR3 consists of 15 residues. DNA of the CDR3: TGTGCCAGCAGTTACTCGAAATCCGTTAACTATGGCTACACCTTC. It yields the protein CASSYSKSVNYGYTF.

This clonotype occurred a few times. The chain employs TRBV7-3 and TRBJ1-6, with 7 bases matching TRBD1. CDR1 SGHTA and CDR2 FQGTGA come from the germline V gene. The CDR3 has 14 residues. V shed 1 base, J shed 9 bases, and the junction held 3 bases outside the gene matches. CDR3 DNA: TGTGCCAGCAGCTTAAACAGGGGTATTTCACCCCTCCACTTT. Translating it yields CASSLNRGISPLHF.

This clonotype was seen only a few times. V usage is TRBV6-1 and J usage is TRBJ2-5; 9 bases align to TRBD2. This CDR3 has 15 amino acids. The germline gives CDR1 MNHNS, CDR2 SASEGT. J was trimmed by 4 bases and V by 6 bases; bases with no gene match: 9. The CDR3 protein is CASRVTGTSRETQYF. The CDR3 nucleotides read TGTGCCAGCAGGGTGACCGGGACTAGCAGAGAGACCCAGTACTTC.

This clonotype was recorded at least ten times. This chain joins TRBV20-1 and TRBJ1-1, with D uncertain. The CDR3 runs 12 residues. Germline CDR1 DFQATT, CDR2 SNEGSKA (reference sequence). Trimming stripped 3 bases from V and 5 bases from J, with 10 bases between. The CDR3 spells CSAREGTTEAFF. The CDR3 DNA reads as TGCAGTGCTAGGGAGGGCACGACTGAAGCTTTCTTT.

The J gene is TRBJ2-7, the V gene TRBV29-1, with D perhaps given as TRBD1 or TRBD2 (5 bases each). V lost 6 bases and J lost 4, with 19 bases in between. CDR1 is SQVTM, CDR2 ANQGSEA, per germline. The CDR3 sequence is 14 residues long. CDR3 coding DNA: TGCAGCGTGACCACGGGGCAGGAACCGTACGAGCAGTACTTC. Amino acids: CSVTTGQEPYEQYF.

This sequence joins TRBV28 and TRBJ2-7; no firm D call. The CDR3 runs 11 residues. With 6 bases removed from V and 6 bases from J, the gap between germline ends came to 9 bases. Looked up from germline, CDR1 is MDHEN and CDR2 is SYDVKM. The CDR3 bases are TGTGCCAGCAGCCCCTCGGTCGAGCAGTACTTC. It is translated as CASSPSVEQYF.

This clonotype was observed a few times. This rearrangement joins TRBV12-3 or TRBV12-4 to TRBJ1-3; D gene ambiguous. V was pared by 5 bases and J by 0 bases, with 11 bases between. The CDR3 loop spans 15 amino acids. The CDR3 here is CASSENTYSGNTIYF. The CDR3 DNA reads as TGTGCCAGCAGTGAAAACACCTACTCTGGAAACACCATATATTTT.

This clonotype was picked up a small number of times. This chain uses TRBV21-1 with TRBJ1-2. TRBV21-1 is listed as a pseudogene. The CDR3 length is 13 residues. The CDR3 DNA follows: TGTGCCAGCAGCACCCGAGAAGAACAGGGCTACACCTTC. As protein: CASSTREEQGYTF.

The chain carries TRBV6-6 and TRBJ2-1; no reliable D call. CDR3 length: 13 amino acids. Germline assignment: CDR1 MNHNY and CDR2 SVGAGI (reference sequence). Trimming took off 9 bases at V and 4 bases at J, with 13 bases between the two ends. In DNA form, the CDR3 reads TGTGCCAGTCGGACCGGTCCTTACAATGAGCAGTTCTTC. Translating it yields CASRTGPYNEQFF.

This sequence joins TRBV29-1 and TRBJ2-3; TRBD1 is a possible D gene (5 bases). CDR1 is SQVTM, CDR2 ANQGSEA, per germline. The V and J ends lost 7 bases and 0 bases respectively, with 8 bases between them. This CDR3 comprises 12 residues. The CDR3, as DNA: TGCAGCGAAGGGGTCAGCACAGATACGCAGTATTTT. This gives the protein CSEGVSTDTQYF.

This clonotype was observed many times. The V call is TRBV11-1, the J call TRBJ1-1, with TRBD1 matching 7 bases. Unmatched junction bases numbered 6, after V lost 4 bases and J lost 1 base. Germline CDR1 and CDR2: SGHAT and FQDESV (reference sequence). The CDR3 has 15 amino acids. DNA for the CDR3: TGTGCCAGCAGCTACCCCGGGACAGCGAACACTGAAGCTTTCTTT. As protein: CASSYPGTANTEAFF.

This clonotype was observed a few times. The chain has TRBV7-2 and TRBJ2-3; D tentatively reads TRBD1 or TRBD2 (5 bases each). From germline, CDR1 is SGHTA and CDR2 FQGNSA. The CDR3 contains 13 residues. V was cut by 5 bases and J by 4 bases, with 10 bases left in between. CDR3 nucleotide sequence: TGTGCCAGCAGCAGGGGACCAGCAGATACGCAGTATTTT. Translating gives CASSRGPADTQYF.

This chain links TRBV6-1 with TRBJ2-3; 8 nucleotides line up with TRBD2. CDR1 and CDR2 (germline): MNHNS, SASEGT. Trimming removed 8 bases from V and 4 bases from J; junction bases left unmatched: 11. This CDR3 region has 15 residues. As DNA, the CDR3 is TGTGCCAGCGGAGGTGAGACGGGAGGGCCAGATACGCAGTATTTT. Translation: CASGGETGGPDTQYF.

Ten or more counts support this clonotype. The J gene is TRBJ2-7, the V gene TRBV20-1, with a tentative D call TRBD2 (6 bases). In germline, CDR1 is DFQATT, CDR2 SNEGSKA (reference sequence). Trimming took off 0 bases at V and 2 bases at J, with 11 bases between the two ends. The CDR3 is made up of 14 amino acids. CDR3 coding DNA: TGCAGTGCTAGAGACGGGAGAAGGACCTACGAGCAGTACTTC. Protein: CSARDGRRTYEQYF.

This chain joins TRBV7-9 and TRBJ2-2; 10 bases fit TRBD1. J gave up 9 bases and V 3 bases, and 7 bases lay outside the gene matches. Germline CDR1 reads SEHNR; CDR2 reads FQNEAQ (reference sequence). The CDR3 covers 15 residues. The CDR3 sequence: CASSFAGQGIRELFF. CDR3 in DNA: TGTGCCAGCAGCTTCGCGGGACAGGGGATTAGGGAGCTGTTTTTT.

In its sample, this clonotype was seen a few times. CDR3 nucleotide sequence: TGTGCCAGCAGCTGGGGGGACAGGTGGGACTACACCTTC. It translates to CASSWGDRWDYTF. This sequence joins TRBV7-9 and TRBJ1-2; 8 bases line up with TRBD1. Looked up from germline, CDR1 is SEHNR and CDR2 is FQNEAQ (reference sequence). The junction had 8 bases not matched to a gene; V was cut back by 4 bases and J by 10 bases. The CDR3 is made up of 13 amino acids.

The chain joins TRBV7-8 to TRBJ2-1, with D unclear. V shed 1 base and J shed 8 bases, with 9 bases lying between them. Germline V CDR1 and CDR2: SGHVS, FQNEAQ. This CDR3 has 13 residues. The CDR3, as DNA: TGTGCCAGCAGCTTAGGCGAGAGAGATGAGCAGTTCTTC. This translates into CASSLGERDEQFF.

This sequence joins TRBV20-1 and TRBJ2-7; possibly TRBD2 for D (6 bases). The CDR3 spans 13 residues. Germline CDR1 DFQATT, CDR2 SNEGSKA (reference sequence). V shed 5 bases and J shed 1 base, with 12 bases lying between them. The CDR3 DNA reads as TGCAGTGCTCGGAGGGGCACTTCCTACGAGCAGTACTTC. Encoded protein: CSARRGTSYEQYF.

This clonotype was detected a few times. The chain joins TRBV20-1 to TRBJ2-7; 7 nucleotides agree with TRBD1. There are 13 residues in the CDR3. The V and J ends lost 6 bases and 5 bases, in that order; junction bases with no gene match: 10. Germline loops: CDR1 DFQATT, CDR2 SNEGSKA (reference sequence). The CDR3 region has the DNA TGCAGTGCAAGCGACAGGGTTGGGCACGAGCAGTACTTC. It encodes CSASDRVGHEQYF.

The chain joins TRBV20-1 to TRBJ2-7; TRBD1 matches 11 bases. V lost 3 bases, J lost 4 bases, and 5 bases stayed unmatched. The CDR3 loop spans 14 amino acids. Germline V gene data show CDR1 as DFQATT and CDR2 as SNEGSKA (reference sequence). CDR3 residues: CSASTGTGGYEQYF. The CDR3 nucleotides are TGCAGTGCTAGCACCGGGACAGGGGGATACGAGCAGTACTTC.